These 24 T cell receptor beta chains were all obtained from the same sample, sequenced in a study of beta chain features in type 1 diabetes. Every isolated RNA sample was fully reverse transcribed, so sequencing captured expressed TCRB transcripts. This table comes from immunoSEQ multiplex PCR, and its TCRdb copy is limited to in-frame clones, with some not included. The repertoire holds more than 150,000 clones, 11% seen once, with over 2% in the top ten. Input material: central memory CD4+ T cells from blood. The receptors derive from a man aged 18 to 29 in good health.

This chain joins TRBV2 and TRBJ2-1, with 10 bases lining up with TRBD2. In germline, CDR1 is SNHLY, CDR2 FYNNEI. With V trimmed by 0 bases and J by 5 bases, 1 base remained unmatched. The CDR3 length is 15 residues. The CDR3 DNA reads as TGTGCCAGCAGTGAAGCTCTAGCGGGAGACAATGAGCAGTTCTTC. This translates into CASSEALAGDNEQFF.

The table lists this clone with a few counts. The V gene is TRBV7-8, the J gene TRBJ2-3, with no clear D. The CDR3 covers 15 residues. Trimming cost V 0 bases and J 6 bases, with 13 bases left between them. Germline V gene lookup returns CDR1 SGHVS and CDR2 FQNEAQ. CDR3 sequence (DNA): TGTGCCAGCAGCTTAGCACTCTCCCCAGTCGATACGCAGTATTTT. Translation: CASSLALSPVDTQYF. The complete variable domain, with remaining parts taken from reference TRBV7-8 and TRBJ2-3, reads GAGVSQSPRYKVAKRGQDVALRCDPISGHVSLFWYQQALGQGPEFLTYFQNEAQLDKSGLPSDRFFAERPEGSVSTLKIQRTQQEDSAVYLCASSLALSPVDTQYFGPGTRLTVL.

The chain carries TRBV28 and TRBJ1-1; D possibly corresponds to TRBD1 (6 bases). The V gene's germline CDR1 is MDHEN and CDR2 SYDVKM. V lost 2 bases and J lost 6, with 10 bases in between. The CDR3 runs 13 residues. The chain's CDR3 is CASSLGQIPEAFF. CDR3 DNA: TGTGCCAGCAGTTTAGGACAGATCCCTGAAGCTTTCTTT.

This clone has more than one count but fewer than ten. Its ends do not fully match the called genes, so a read error is possible. The chain links TRBV11-2 to TRBJ2-1; D not resolved. Looked up from germline, CDR1 is SGHAT and CDR2 is FQNNGV. The CDR3 runs to 13 residues. DNA of the CDR3: TGTGCCAGCAGCTTAGCTGAGGTCAACAGACCGGTCTTC. Its protein product is CASSLAEVNRPVF. The full variable domain, rest sourced from reference TRBV11-2 and TRBJ2-1, is EAGVAQSPRYKIIEKRQSVAFWCNPISGHATLYWYQQILGQGPKLLIQFQNNGVVDDSQLPKDRFSAERLKGVDSTLKIQPAKLEDSAVYLCASSLAEVNRPVFGPGTRLTVL.

The rearrangement uses TRBV30 and TRBJ2-2; no clear D gene. In germline, CDR1 is GTSNPN, CDR2 SVGIG (reference sequence). This CDR3 comprises 12 residues. Trimming removed 0 bases from V and 8 bases from J, with 7 bases in between. This CDR3 reads CAWSVHWGELFF. CDR3 DNA: TGTGCCTGGAGTGTACATTGGGGGGAGCTGTTTTTT.

The rearrangement uses TRBV25-1 and TRBJ2-2; the match to TRBD1 covers 7 bases. V trimming: 3 bases; J trimming: 3 bases; junction bases outside the gene matches: 4. The V gene's germline CDR1 is MGHDK and CDR2 SYGVNS. The CDR3 is 15 residues long. CDR3 sequence (DNA): TGTGCCAGCAGTGAGATCGACAGGGACACCGGGGAGCTGTTTTTT. It translates to CASSEIDRDTGELFF.

This clone appeared many times. The chain links TRBV6-5 to TRBJ2-1, with D unclear. V gave up 2 bases and J gave up 6 bases, with 5 bases separating them. The CDR3 consists of 12 residues. Germline V gene sequence: CDR1 MNHEY, CDR2 SVGAGI. CDR3 coding DNA: TGTGCCAGCAGTTACAATAGCAATGAGCAGTTCTTC. Translating gives CASSYNSNEQFF.

The rearrangement uses TRBV5-1 and TRBJ2-7; D not resolved. V was cut by 2 bases and J by 3 bases, with 12 bases left in between. The CDR3 consists of 14 residues. Germline CDR1 and CDR2: SGHRS and YFSETQ. The CDR3 protein is CASSFNLEFYEQYF. For the CDR3, the DNA is TGCGCCAGCAGCTTTAATCTCGAATTCTACGAGCAGTACTTC.

This clone has only a few counts. This chain connects TRBV28 to TRBJ2-6; D not certain. Trimming stripped 2 bases from V and 5 bases from J, with 4 bases between. This CDR3 contains 13 residues. Looked up from germline, CDR1 is MDHEN and CDR2 is SYDVKM. CDR3 in DNA: TGTGCCAGCAGTTTAGCGTGGGCCAACGTCCTGACTTTC. Residues: CASSLAWANVLTF.

By sample share, this clone is medium-sized. The rearrangement joins TRBV9 to TRBJ2-3, with D uncertain. CDR3 length: 14 residues. Germline V CDR1 and CDR2: SGDLS, YYNGEE. Trimming pared 3 bases from V and 0 bases from J, leaving 8 bases between. The CDR3, as DNA: TGTGCCAGCAGCGCCTCAATTAGCACAGATACGCAGTATTTT. Amino acids: CASSASISTDTQYF.

This chain connects TRBV9 to TRBJ1-4, with D possibly being TRBD1 (5 bases). Per the germline V gene, CDR1 is SGDLS and CDR2 is YYNGEE. The CDR3 totals 15 residues. Deletions cut 0 bases from V and 4 bases from J, with 10 bases between. DNA of the CDR3: TGTGCCAGCAGCGTAGCAACAGGATTTAATGAAAAACTGTTTTTT. The encoded protein is CASSVATGFNEKLFF.

This clone was found a few times. The V and J genes are TRBV25-1 and TRBJ2-1; 7 bases align to TRBD2. The germline V gene encodes CDR1 MGHDK and CDR2 SYGVNS. The CDR3 is 16 residues long. Trimming at V came to 1 base and at J to 5 bases, leaving 8 bases not matched to a gene. CDR3 in amino acids: CASSESGGSRNNEQFF. The CDR3 DNA is TGTGCCAGCAGTGAATCCGGCGGGAGTCGGAACAATGAGCAGTTCTTC.

The chain combines TRBV7-2 with TRBJ2-1; 7 bases are shared with TRBD1. The CDR3 length is 13 residues. Per germline, CDR1 SGHTA and CDR2 FQGNSA. V lost 7 bases to trimming and J lost 9 bases; unmatched junction nucleotides: 9. The DNA for the CDR3 is TGTGCCAGCACCTTCCACCGGGACAGTGAGCAGTTCTTC. Translated, it gives CASTFHRDSEQFF.

The V gene is TRBV28, the J gene TRBJ2-1; D is unresolved. V gave up 5 bases and J gave up 0 bases, with 8 bases separating them. This CDR3 is 14 amino acids long. Per germline, CDR1 MDHEN and CDR2 SYDVKM. Here the CDR3 reads CASSPPASYNEQFF. The CDR3 DNA is TGTGCCAGCAGTCCCCCCGCCTCCTACAATGAGCAGTTCTTC.

This clone was detected a few times. DNA for the CDR3: TGTGCCAGCAGCTTAGGGTTGAGCACAGATACGCAGTATTTT. It is translated as CASSLGLSTDTQYF. This chain uses TRBV7-9 with TRBJ2-3; no reliable D call. V shed 1 base and J shed 0 bases, with 5 bases lying between them. CDR3 length: 14 amino acids. Germline CDR1 and CDR2: SEHNR and FQNEAQ (reference sequence).

The J gene is TRBJ1-5, the V gene TRBV19; D is uncertain. Germline V lookup: CDR1 LNHDA, CDR2 SQIVND (reference sequence). V lost 6 bases to trimming and J lost 7 bases, with 10 bases between them. The CDR3 spans 12 residues. CDR3 sequence (DNA): TGTGCCAGTAGGGTGCAAGAGCAGCCCCAGCATTTT. It encodes CASRVQEQPQHF.

The chain links TRBV25-1 to TRBJ2-2, with TRBD2 matching 12 bases. The CDR3 totals 17 residues. CDR1 and CDR2 (germline): MGHDK, SYGVNS. J gave up 5 bases and V 1 base, and 5 bases lay outside the gene matches. CDR3 region: CASSESPSGRGTGELFF. CDR3 nucleotides: TGTGCCAGCAGTGAATCCCCTAGCGGGAGGGGTACCGGGGAGCTGTTTTTT.

The chain carries TRBV5-4 and TRBJ2-5, with 10 bases lining up with TRBD2. The CDR3 runs 15 residues. V gave up 6 bases and J gave up 1 base; unmatched junction bases: 6. The germline V gene encodes CDR1 SGHNT and CDR2 YYREEE (reference sequence). The DNA of the CDR3 is TGTGCCAGCATGTCCGCTAGCGGGGGCCAAGAGACCCAGTACTTC. This gives the protein CASMSASGGQETQYF. Combining the CDR3 with reference TRBV5-4 and TRBJ2-5 gives the whole variable domain ETGVTQSPTHLIKTRGQQVTLRCSSQSGHNTVSWYQQALGQGPQFIFQYYREEENGRGNFPPRFSGLQFPNYSSELNVNALELDDSALYLCASMSASGGQETQYFGPGTRLLVL.

This rearrangement joins TRBV28 to TRBJ2-7; 8 nucleotides line up with TRBD2. The CDR3 is 14 residues long. Germline CDR1 is MDHEN and CDR2 is SYDVKM. The V gene end was trimmed by 6 bases and the J gene end by 3 bases; junction bases not matched to a gene: 7. This CDR3 reads CASRNSGDYYEQYF. The CDR3 coding sequence is TGTGCCAGCAGGAATAGCGGGGATTACTACGAGCAGTACTTC.

On this clone: Just one base apart from a much larger clone, this may be a read error. This chain connects TRBV29-1 to TRBJ2-4, with 9 bases identical to TRBD1. This CDR3 is built from 13 residues. Germline V CDR1 and CDR2: SQVTM, ANQGSEA. The CDR3 loop reads CSGERDRDNIQYF. CDR3 DNA sequence: TGCAGCGGTGAAAGGGACAGGGATAACATTCAGTACTTC.

This clone appeared a few times. The chain joins TRBV30 to TRBJ1-2; D not certain. Trimming removed 2 bases from V and 2 bases from J, with 9 bases in between. Germline-derived CDR1 and CDR2 are GTSNPN and SVGIG (reference sequence). The CDR3 is 13 residues long. The CDR3 loop is CAWSPQTNYGYTF. CDR3 nucleotides: TGTGCCTGGAGTCCCCAGACAAACTATGGCTACACCTTC.

This clone was seen a few times. This rearrangement joins TRBV7-2 to TRBJ2-3, with 8 bases that match TRBD2. Trimming cost V 8 bases and J 3 bases; bases outside gene matches: 10. The germline V gene has CDR1 SGHTA and CDR2 FQGNSA. The CDR3 has 15 amino acids. CDR3: CASHDTTGGTDTQYF. The DNA for the CDR3 is TGTGCCAGCCACGACACGACGGGAGGGACAGATACGCAGTATTTT.

This clone was seen a few times. V is TRBV29-1 and J is TRBJ2-2; D perhaps matches TRBD1 (6 bases). Germline CDR1 is SQVTM and CDR2 is ANQGSEA. Between the trimmed V and J ends, which lost 6 bases and 1 base, there was a span of 12 bases. This CDR3 is 14 amino acids long. The CDR3: CSVLGQLNTGELFF. The DNA of the CDR3 is TGCAGCGTCCTCGGACAGCTGAACACCGGGGAGCTGTTTTTT.

This rearrangement joins TRBV27 to TRBJ2-1; 12 bases align to TRBD2. Germline values: CDR1 MNHEY, CDR2 SMNVEV (reference sequence). V lost 7 bases, J lost 6 bases, and 1 base stayed unmatched. This CDR3 is built from 13 residues. DNA for the CDR3: TGTGCCAGCAAACTAGCGGGAGGCAATGAGCAGTTCTTC. This sequence encodes CASKLAGGNEQFF.